Listed below are T cell receptor beta chains from one sample, sequenced in a study of control samples from healthy donors and cancer patients. Here immunoSEQ multiplex PCR was the method, and the copy in TCRdb shows in-frame clones only, minus some. The data contain around 100,000 clones, around 89% of them seen just once; the ten biggest clones take up about a fifth. Sample: PBMCs. The receptors were sampled from a man aged 60 to 75 with lung cancer. The CDR3 runs from the conserved cysteine through the conserved F or W. D genes are given only for firm matches. Size is omitted from some rows. Given values are once, few, many or a class for expanded clones.

d_call clone_size j_call v_call cdr3_nt cdr3_aa
TRBD1 - TRBJ1-5 TRBV30 TGTGCCTGGAGGGGGACAGGATTCAATCAGCCCCAGCATTTT CAWRGTGFNQPQHF
TRBD1 - TRBJ2-3 TRBV5-1 TGCGCCAGCAGCTTAACCCCGGGACAGAACACAGATACGCAGTATTTT CASSLTPGQNTDTQYF
- once TRBJ1-4 TRBV7-9 TGTGCCAGCACCACGGCAGGGGAAAAACTGTTTTTT CASTTAGEKLFF
- once TRBJ2-3 TRBV5-4 TGTGCCAGCAGCGGATCAAGGGGGGGCACAGATACGCAGTATTTT CASSGSRGGTDTQYF
- - TRBJ1-3 TRBV24-1 TGTGCCACCAGTGACCCCCGGGGATCTGGAAACACCATATATTTT CATSDPRGSGNTIYF
- - TRBJ1-1 TRBV7-9 TGTGCCAGCAGCTTAGGCTCAGGGCAGAGAATTTTGCACACTGAAGCTTTCTTT CASSLGSGQRILHTEAFF
- once TRBJ2-2 TRBV9 TGTGCCAGCAGCGTTAGTCTTGTGAACACCGGGGAGCTGTTTTTT CASSVSLVNTGELFF
- - TRBJ2-3 TRBV6-5 TGTGCCAGCGGCCTGCGTCAAGGCCATGATACGCAGTATTTT CASGLRQGHDTQYF
- - TRBJ1-2 TRBV5-1 TGCGCCAGCAGCTTGAAGGGGAACTATGGCTACACCTTC CASSLKGNYGYTF
- - TRBJ2-3 TRBV13 TGTGCCAGCAGCTTAAGGTCGGGCTGGGCGACAGATACGCAGTATTTT CASSLRSGWATDTQYF
- - TRBJ2-3 TRBV5-1 TGCGCCAGCAGCTTGGGTCCTCCAATCACAGATACGCAGTATTTT CASSLGPPITDTQYF
TRBD2 - TRBJ2-5 TRBV7-3 TGTGCCAGCAGCACCTGGACTAGCTTATTACAAGAGACCCAGTACTTC CASSTWTSLLQETQYF
TRBD1 - TRBJ2-7 TRBV6-1 TGTGCCAGCAGTGATTACAAGGGGGCGGCAGAGCAGTACTTC CASSDYKGAAEQYF
- - TRBJ1-3 TRBV6-5 TGTGCCAGCAGGGTTCCCGTCTCTGGAAACACCATATATTTT CASRVPVSGNTIYF
TRBD1 once TRBJ2-7 TRBV29-1 TGCAGCGTGGGGGACAGGAGTTTTGTCTACGAGCAGTACTTC CSVGDRSFVYEQYF
- - TRBJ2-7 TRBV7-2 TGTGCCAGCAGCTTAGCGTTCGGGGGAGGTTACGAGCGGTACTTC CASSLAFGGGYERYF
- - TRBJ1-1 TRBV30 TGTGCCTGGAGCAGAGGTCGCACGGGCACTGAAGCTTTCTTT CAWSRGRTGTEAFF
- - TRBJ1-2 TRBV5-1 TGCGCCAGCAGCTTGGTAAATTTCAGGGTTAATGGCTACACCTTC CASSLVNFRVNGYTF
- - TRBJ2-7 TRBV18 TGTGCCAGCTCACCATCACCGGGCTGGGCCGAGGAGCAGTACTTC CASSPSPGWAEEQYF
TRBD1 - TRBJ1-1 TRBV7-2 TGTGCCAGCAGCGCCGACAGGGGGTACGGAGCTTTCTTT CASSADRGYGAFF
- - TRBJ2-7 TRBV9 TGTGCCAGCAGCGTAGGTAACAGAAATCTTCCAGGGGAGCAGTACTTC CASSVGNRNLPGEQYF
- - TRBJ1-2 TRBV7-2 TGTGCCAGCAGTTCGGAGCCCGGGATCTATGGCTACACCTTC CASSSEPGIYGYTF
TRBD1 - TRBJ1-5 TRBV5-6 TGTGCCAGCAGCTTGGGACAGGGGGTCAATCAGCCCCAGCATTTT CASSLGQGVNQPQHF
- - TRBJ2-3 TRBV18 TGTGCCAGCTCACCAAAGGCAGGGAGCACAGATACGCAGTATTTT CASSPKAGSTDTQYF
TRBD2 once TRBJ2-3 TRBV6-1 TGTGCCAGCAGTGAACGTAGCGGGGGGGTAAACACAGATACGCAGTATTTT CASSERSGGVNTDTQYF
- - TRBJ1-1 TRBV6-5 TGTGCCAGCAGTTATACGGGGGACACTGAAGCTTTCTTT CASSYTGDTEAFF
- - TRBJ2-5 TRBV12-3/TRBV12-4 TGTGCCAGCAGTTTAGGGGGGGACAAGACCCAGTACTTC CASSLGGDKTQYF
TRBD1 - TRBJ1-5 TRBV7-9 TGTGCCAGCAGCCTCTTCGCCGGGACAGAAAATCAGCCCCAGCATTTT CASSLFAGTENQPQHF
- few TRBJ1-5 TRBV5-1 TGCGCCAGCAGCTTGGCTGGGGGAGGCAATCAGCCCCAGCATTTT CASSLAGGGNQPQHF
- - TRBJ2-2 TRBV7-2 TGTGCCAGCAGCTTAGATCGGGGTACCGGGGAGCTGTTTTTT CASSLDRGTGELFF
TRBD1 - TRBJ1-4 TRBV5-1 TGCGCCAGCAGCTTAAAATTCTTCGGGACAGGGGGCGATGAAAAACTGTTTTTT CASSLKFFGTGGDEKLFF
- few TRBJ1-2 TRBV2 TGTGCCAGCAGCGACAAGACTACTAACTATGGCTACACCTTC CASSDKTTNYGYTF
- - TRBJ2-7 TRBV11-2 TGTGCCAGCAGCTCCTACAGGGGAGGGTACGAGCAGTACTTC CASSSYRGGYEQYF
TRBD1 - TRBJ1-2 TRBV7-3 TGTGCCAGCAGCTTAAAGCCCCCAAGTTCTTGGAGACAGGGGACCCCCTATGGCTACACCTTC CASSLKPPSSWRQGTPYGYTF
TRBD1 - TRBJ2-3 TRBV10-1 TGCGCCAGCAGTCTGGGACAGTCCACAGATACGCAGTATTTT CASSLGQSTDTQYF
TRBD1 - TRBJ1-2 TRBV6-1 TGTGCCAGCAGTGAAGCGGCAGGGGGCCACTATGGCTACACCTTC CASSEAAGGHYGYTF